These 21 T cell receptor beta chains originate from one sample sequenced in a study of cytomegalovirus exposure and HLA in healthy donors. Vbeta (60) and Jbeta (13) primers were used in the PCR. Assay used: immunoSEQ multiplex PCR; TCRdb lists only in-frame clones, some missing. The profile shows about 160,000 clones, 68% of them singletons. Specimen: PBMCs. Receptors originate from a woman aged 40 to 50 in good health and CMV-seropositive.

This clone has only one observation. The chain has TRBV5-8 and TRBJ2-1; possible D gene TRBD2, 6 bases. The CDR3 runs 15 residues. Deletions cut 0 bases from V and 2 bases from J, with 9 bases between. CDR1 and CDR2 from the germline V gene are SGHTS and YDEGEE. The CDR3 loop is CASSLGTTTYNEQFF. CDR3 bases: TGTGCCAGCAGCTTGGGGACTACAACCTACAATGAGCAGTTCTTC.

The chain employs TRBV15 and TRBJ1-1, with D possibly TRBD1 on 5 matching bases. The CDR3 is made up of 16 amino acids. The germline gives CDR1 LNHNV, CDR2 YYDKDF (reference sequence). The V end lost 3 bases, the J end lost 0 bases, and 14 bases lay between the germline ends. This CDR3 reads CATSSPRAGVNTEAFF. The DNA for the CDR3 is TGTGCCACCAGCAGCCCCCGGGCGGGGGTGAACACTGAAGCTTTCTTT.

In its sample, this clone was seen once. The chain uses TRBV28 and TRBJ2-5; D not certain. The CDR3 totals 11 residues. Trimming pared 6 bases from V and 1 base from J, leaving 3 bases between. Germline CDR1 reads MDHEN; CDR2 reads SYDVKM. Here the CDR3 reads CASSLQETQYF. The DNA of the CDR3 is TGTGCCAGCAGCCTCCAAGAGACCCAGTACTTC.

The chain has TRBV6-6 and TRBJ1-2, with 7 bases identical to TRBD1. Looked up from germline, CDR1 is MNHNY and CDR2 is SVGAGI (reference sequence). After removal of 4 bases from V and 0 bases from J, the junction contained 5 bases not matched to a gene. The CDR3 consists of 15 residues. The CDR3 is CASSSHGTANYGYTF. The CDR3 coding sequence is TGTGCCAGCAGTTCACATGGGACAGCTAACTATGGCTACACCTTC.

The chain couples TRBV11-2 to TRBJ2-7; TRBD2 might be the D (6 bases). Germline V gives CDR1 SGHAT, CDR2 FQNNGV. The CDR3 totals 15 residues. The V gene lost 0 bases and the J gene lost 1 base, with 10 bases spanning the gap. CDR3 DNA sequence: TGTGCCAGCAGCTTAGAGGAGGGCAGGTCCTACGAGCAGTACTTC. Translation gives CASSLEEGRSYEQYF.

The chain recombines TRBV4-2 with TRBJ1-4; D might be TRBD1 (6 bases). Per germline, CDR1 LGHNA and CDR2 YNFKEQ. This CDR3 has 15 residues. V dropped 5 bases and J dropped 6 bases, with 16 bases sitting between them. CDR3 region: CASSSNPGGYEKLFF. The CDR3 DNA sequence: TGTGCCAGCAGCTCCAACCCGGGGGGCTATGAAAAACTGTTTTTT.

The chain joins TRBV9 to TRBJ1-6, with 10 bases that match TRBD1. The trim removed 4 bases at V and 6 bases at J, leaving 7 bases unmatched. The germline V gene has CDR1 SGDLS and CDR2 YYNGEE. CDR3 length: 16 amino acids. CDR3 DNA: TGTGCCAGCAGCCCCCGGGACAGGGGACCTAATTCACCCCTCCACTTT. Its protein product is CASSPRDRGPNSPLHF.

V is TRBV29-1 and J is TRBJ1-2; TRBD1 is a possible D gene (6 bases). The CDR3 is 12 residues long. Per germline, CDR1 SQVTM and CDR2 ANQGSEA. V lost 4 bases and J lost 4, with 10 bases in between. The CDR3 DNA follows: TGCAGCGTTGGTGGGACATCCTATGGCTACACCTTC. This translates into CSVGGTSYGYTF.

In DNA form, the CDR3 reads TGTGCCATCAGTCCGGAGGTGCTCGGTCTTGGCTACACCTTC. Protein: CAISPEVLGLGYTF. The V and J genes are TRBV10-3 and TRBJ1-2; D is unclear. The CDR3 is made up of 14 amino acids. With 5 bases removed from V and 7 bases from J, the gap between germline ends came to 17 bases. The germline gives CDR1 ENHRY, CDR2 SYGVKD.

This clone was detected a few times. The chain is built from TRBV2 and TRBJ1-1, with a tentative D call TRBD1 (5 bases). The CDR3 runs 14 residues. CDR1 is SNHLY and CDR2 is FYNNEI in the germline V gene. V lost 2 bases and J lost 1, with 8 bases in between. The CDR3 DNA is TGTGCCAGCAGTGAACAGGGAAGGAACACTGAAGCTTTCTTT. Its protein product is CASSEQGRNTEAFF.

The chain recombines TRBV18 with TRBJ1-4; maybe TRBD1 (5 bases). This CDR3 is 17 amino acids long. The ends were cut back, 3 bases at V and 8 bases at J, with 22 bases in the middle. Germline CDR1 reads KGHSH; CDR2 reads LQKENI. DNA for the CDR3: TGTGCCAGCTCACCTCAACTCAAGACTCAGACAGTCGAAAAACTGTTTTTT. Protein: CASSPQLKTQTVEKLFF.

The chain uses TRBV7-6 and TRBJ2-5; a possible D gene is TRBD1 (6 bases). The V gene lost 4 bases and the J gene lost 0 bases, with 12 bases spanning the gap. The CDR3 sequence is 15 residues long. Germline values: CDR1 SGHVS, CDR2 FNYEAQ. The CDR3 DNA is TGTGCCAGCAGCTCCGACTGGGGGCACCAAGAGACCCAGTACTTC. Translating gives CASSSDWGHQETQYF. The variable domain in full, completed from reference TRBV7-6 and TRBJ2-5, reads GAGVSQSPRYKVTKRGQDVALRCDPISGHVSLYWYRQALGQGPEFLTYFNYEAQQDKSGLPNDRFSAERPEGSISTLTIQRTEQRDSAMYRCASSSDWGHQETQYFGPGTRLLVL.

This clone was observed a few times. V usage is TRBV5-6 and J usage is TRBJ1-2, with a possible D match to TRBD1 (6 bases). CDR1 and CDR2 from the germline V gene are SGHDT and YYEEEE. The CDR3 has 13 residues. Trimming left V 5 bases short and J 2 bases short, with 10 bases between. Written as DNA, the CDR3 is TGTGCCAGCAGGTTACAGGGAAACTATGGCTACACCTTC. Translating it yields CASRLQGNYGYTF.

In DNA, the CDR3 is TGCGCCAGCAGCCAAGACTCCGCCGGCTCTGGAAACACCATATATTTT. This codes for CASSQDSAGSGNTIYF. This chain links TRBV4-3 with TRBJ1-3, with no clear D. CDR1 LGHNA and CDR2 YSLEER come from the germline V gene. The V gene lost 0 bases and the J gene lost 0 bases, with 9 bases spanning the gap. The CDR3 totals 16 residues.

The table lists this clone with a count of one. J is TRBJ2-7 and V is TRBV6-4; 7 bases align to TRBD1. V shed 1 base and J 3 bases; nucleotides not matched to a gene: 6. The CDR3 length is 15 residues. Germline loops: CDR1 MRHNA, CDR2 SNTAGT. The chain's CDR3 is CASSDFGTEVYEQYF. The CDR3 DNA sequence: TGTGCCAGCAGTGACTTCGGGACAGAAGTCTACGAGCAGTACTTC.

The chain combines TRBV7-2 with TRBJ2-3; weak D call: TRBD2 (5 bases). V was trimmed by 4 bases and J by 3 bases, leaving 11 bases between them. Germline-derived CDR1 and CDR2 are SGHTA and FQGNSA. This CDR3 is 14 amino acids long. The CDR3 region has the DNA TGTGCCAGCAGCTCCGGGGTAGTTACAGATACGCAGTATTTT. It translates to CASSSGVVTDTQYF.

In this sample, this clone turned up once. The chain uses TRBV7-2 and TRBJ2-3, with 9 bases lining up with TRBD2. Germline V gene sequence: CDR1 SGHTA, CDR2 FQGNSA. The CDR3 covers 16 residues. V lost 2 bases and J lost 5; bases outside the gene matches: 8. CDR3 in DNA: TGTGCCAGCAGCTTACGGTTAGCGGGAGCGGTAGATACGCAGTATTTT. This sequence encodes CASSLRLAGAVDTQYF.

This clone was seen a few times. The chain has TRBV5-1 and TRBJ2-3, with TRBD2 matching over 10 bases. Germline V CDR1 and CDR2: SGHRS, YFSETQ. V shed 0 bases, J shed 5 bases, and the junction held 6 bases outside the gene matches. This CDR3 is 16 amino acids long. The CDR3 protein is CASSLGSGGTRDTQYF. Here the CDR3 DNA reads TGCGCCAGCAGCTTGGGTAGCGGGGGGACTCGAGATACGCAGTATTTT.

This clone was counted between two and nine times. The rearrangement links TRBV6-6 to TRBJ1-5; weak D call: TRBD1 (6 bases). Per the germline V gene, CDR1 is MNHNY and CDR2 is SVGAGI (reference sequence). CDR3 length equals 14 residues. Trimming took 5 bases from V and 4 from J, leaving 12 bases between them. CDR3 loop: CASSRTENNQPQHF. The DNA of the CDR3 is TGTGCCAGCAGTCGGACAGAGAATAATCAGCCCCAGCATTTT.

CDR3 in DNA: TGTGCCAGCAGGGACGAACAGGGGGTGGGTGGCTACACCTTC. The encoded protein is CASRDEQGVGGYTF. J is TRBJ1-2 and V is TRBV6-1, with TRBD1 matching 8 bases. The CDR3 contains 14 residues. Losses at the gene ends were 6 bases for V and 7 bases for J; bases not matched to a gene: 10. Germline CDR1 MNHNS, CDR2 SASEGT.

The chain recombines TRBV9 with TRBJ2-3; D may be TRBD2 (6 bases). Germline V gene data show CDR1 as SGDLS and CDR2 as YYNGEE. Trimming shortened V by 5 bases and J by 0 bases, and 13 bases separated the two germline ends. This CDR3 has 15 residues. CDR3 residues: CASSVEGRSTDTQYF. In DNA, the CDR3 is TGTGCCAGCAGTGTGGAGGGGCGAAGCACAGATACGCAGTATTTT.